A selection of T cell receptor beta chains follows, all from one sample in a study of metastatic and nonmetastatic thyroid tumors. Via MiXCR, TCRdb re-called the PCR reads. Among more than 8,500 clones listed, 20% to 30% were seen once. The source material was adjacent normal tissue. These receptors all come from a female donor with papillary thyroid cancer or a benign thyroid nodule (not recorded which). Some clones in this sample may be carry-over from other donors' samples. CDR3s include the opening cysteine and the closing phenylalanine or tryptophan. Not every row has a clone size; where given, it reads once, few, many or a size class.

>few|TRBV2|TRBJ1-1
CASSERETTEAFF
>many|TRBV5-5|TRBJ2-7
CASSPGTAYEQYF
>.|TRBV20-1|TRBJ2-7
CSAPGSGLAGGTYEQYF
>.|TRBV5-1|TRBJ2-1
CASSLVGRNNNEQFF
>.|TRBV5-6|TRBJ2-2
CASNTRAGELFF
>.|TRBV6-1|TRBJ1-4
CASRGPEKKLFF
>medium-sized|TRBV20-1|TRBJ2-3
CSASGTSGREQGTQYF
>few|TRBV7-8|TRBJ1-5
CASSQQEEPQHF
>few|TRBV28|TRBJ2-5
CASSNQVESETQYF
>.|TRBV11-2|TRBJ1-1
CASSLGGANTEAFF
>medium-sized|TRBV10-3|TRBJ2-7
CAINPGTGSDEQYF
>.|TRBV6-1|TRBJ1-2
CASSERRVGGLYGYTF
>medium-sized|TRBV19|TRBJ2-2
CASTPTGWNTGELFF
>medium-sized|TRBV2|TRBJ2-5
CASTRDRQETQYF
>few|TRBV12-5|TRBJ2-1
CASGFGLIDEQFF
>.|TRBV13|TRBJ1-3
CASSSTLVSRNTIYF
>medium-sized|TRBV27|TRBJ1-2
CAGSLTGVNGYTF
>.|TRBV30|TRBJ1-2
CASDLRARGYGYTF
>.|TRBV27|TRBJ2-7
CASSPRSSGRNYEQYF
>few|TRBV11-2|TRBJ2-1
CASKTGTSGNNEQFF
>.|TRBV20-1|TRBJ2-5
CSARDQLSGAEETQYF
>medium-sized|TRBV28|TRBJ2-5
CASSPTGEVETQYF
>.|TRBV12-3/TRBV12-4|TRBJ1-3
CASSLAGAAHTIYF
>few|TRBV12-3/TRBV12-4|TRBJ1-2
CASSELGLGSNYGYTF
>medium-sized|TRBV20-1|TRBJ1-1
CSAKSAGPTVEAFF
>.|TRBV6-5|TRBJ1-2
CASSYDRASYTF
>few|TRBV2|TRBJ1-5
CASSESGGGNQPQHF